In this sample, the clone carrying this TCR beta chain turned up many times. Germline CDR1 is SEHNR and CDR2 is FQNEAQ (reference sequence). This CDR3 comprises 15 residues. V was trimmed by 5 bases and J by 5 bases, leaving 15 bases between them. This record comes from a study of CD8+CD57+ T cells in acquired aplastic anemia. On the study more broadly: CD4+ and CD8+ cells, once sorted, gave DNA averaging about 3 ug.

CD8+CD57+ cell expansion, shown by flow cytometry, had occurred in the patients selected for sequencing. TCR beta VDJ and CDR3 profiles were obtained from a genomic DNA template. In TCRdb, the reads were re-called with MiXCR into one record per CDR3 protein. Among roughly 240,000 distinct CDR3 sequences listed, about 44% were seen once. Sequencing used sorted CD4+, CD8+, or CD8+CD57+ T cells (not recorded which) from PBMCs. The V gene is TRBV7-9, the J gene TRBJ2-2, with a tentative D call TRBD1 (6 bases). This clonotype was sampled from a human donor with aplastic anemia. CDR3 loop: CASSTTGTKTGELFF. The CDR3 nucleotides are TGTGCCAGCAGCACTACAGGGACAAAGACCGGGGAGCTGTTTTTT.